The 30 T cell receptor beta chains in this list originate from one sample, sequenced in a study of cytomegalovirus exposure and HLA in healthy donors. With 60 Vbeta and 13 Jbeta primers, the PCR was carried out. The table came from immunoSEQ multiplex PCR; TCRdb's copy has only in-frame clones and leaves some out. This table lists approximately 110,000 clones. Sequencing was done on a sample of PBMCs. The source of these receptors is a man aged 18 to 30 in good health and CMV-seronegative.

The chain couples TRBV5-1 to TRBJ2-7; perhaps TRBD1 as D (5 bases). CDR1 and CDR2 (germline): SGHRS, YFSETQ. The CDR3 covers 14 residues. Trimming shortened V by 1 base and J by 5 bases, and 13 bases separated the two germline ends. The CDR3: CASSLQQGSHEQYF. CDR3 DNA: TGCGCCAGCAGCTTGCAGCAGGGTAGCCACGAGCAGTACTTC.

This chain links TRBV5-1 with TRBJ2-1, with a tentative D call TRBD2 (6 bases). Germline V gene data show CDR1 as SGHRS and CDR2 as YFSETQ. The CDR3 totals 15 residues. V was trimmed by 4 bases and J by 3 bases, leaving 14 bases between them. This chain's CDR3 is CASSPGGFNYNEQFF. CDR3 nucleotides: TGCGCCAGCAGCCCCGGGGGATTCAACTACAATGAGCAGTTCTTC.

The chain combines TRBV5-5 with TRBJ2-7; 7 nucleotides agree with TRBD2. The CDR3 runs 14 residues. J was trimmed by 2 bases and V by 4 bases; bases with no gene match: 6. Germline V gene data show CDR1 as SGHKS and CDR2 as YYEKEE (reference sequence). CDR3 protein: CASSVTGTTYEQYF. The DNA of the CDR3 is TGTGCCAGCAGCGTCACTGGGACTACCTACGAGCAGTACTTC. Looking up the rest from reference TRBV5-5 and TRBJ2-7 gives the full variable domain: DAGVTQSPTHLIKTRGQQVTLRCSPISGHKSVSWYQQVLGQGPQFIFQYYEKEERGRGNFPDRFSARQFPNYSSELNVNALLLGDSALYLCASSVTGTTYEQYFGPGTRLTVT.

The J gene is TRBJ2-3, the V gene TRBV7-8, with a tentative D call TRBD2 (7 bases). Germline V gene lookup returns CDR1 SGHVS and CDR2 FQNEAQ. V gave up 0 bases and J gave up 1 base, with 11 bases separating them. The CDR3 totals 16 residues. Written as DNA, the CDR3 is TGTGCCAGCAGCTTAGCGTGGGGGGGCGGCACAGATACGCAGTATTTT. Translation gives CASSLAWGGGTDTQYF.

V gene TRBV28 combines with J gene TRBJ1-1; D gene ambiguous. The CDR3 covers 14 residues. Germline CDR1 is MDHEN and CDR2 is SYDVKM. With 2 bases removed from V and 8 bases from J, the gap between germline ends came to 15 bases. CDR3 loop: CASSLTPAGPEAFF. The CDR3 nucleotides are TGTGCCAGCAGTTTAACCCCCGCAGGCCCCGAAGCTTTCTTT. The full variable domain, with the rest looked up from reference TRBV28 and TRBJ1-1, is DVKVTQSSRYLVKRTGEKVFLECVQDMDHENMFWYRQDPGLGLRLIYFSYDVKMKEKGDIPEGYSVSREKKERFSLILESASTNQTSMYLCASSLTPAGPEAFFGQGTRLTVV.

J is TRBJ2-1 and V is TRBV7-9, with 7 bases that match TRBD1. The CDR3 is 14 amino acids. Looked up from germline, CDR1 is SEHNR and CDR2 is FQNEAQ (reference sequence). V was pared by 5 bases and J by 5 bases, with 6 bases of the junction left unmatched. CDR3 sequence (DNA): TGTGCCAGCAGCAAGAGACAGGGCGACAATGAGCAGTTCTTC. The encoded protein is CASSKRQGDNEQFF.

The chain carries TRBV5-4 and TRBJ1-2, with D maybe TRBD1 (6 bases). The CDR3 has 14 amino acids. Trimming removed 3 bases from V and 1 base from J, with 10 bases in between. Germline CDR1 and CDR2: SGHNT and YYREEE (reference sequence). CDR3 nucleotide sequence: TGTGCCAGCAGCTCCGGGACAAATAACTATGGCTACACCTTC. Translating it yields CASSSGTNNYGYTF.

The genes are TRBV30 and TRBJ2-1; maybe TRBD2 (7 bases). The CDR3 covers 13 residues. Germline CDR1 GTSNPN, CDR2 SVGIG (reference sequence). Trimming took off 8 bases at V and 9 bases at J, with 20 bases between the two ends. CDR3 region: CAHAWGGGVEQFF. The CDR3 coding sequence is TGTGCCCATGCTTGGGGGGGCGGAGTTGAGCAGTTCTTC.

The J gene is TRBJ2-7, the V gene TRBV5-6, with 10 bases identical to TRBD1. Trimming took 1 base from V and 5 from J; bases not matched to a gene: 3. Germline values: CDR1 SGHDT, CDR2 YYEEEE. This CDR3 region has 14 residues. CDR3 DNA sequence: TGTGCCAGCAGCTTGCGACAGGGGGCCCACGAGCAGTACTTC. Translation: CASSLRQGAHEQYF.

The chain carries TRBV7-2 and TRBJ1-1; D uncertain. The CDR3 is made up of 12 amino acids. V lost 5 bases and J lost 7, with 11 bases in between. The germline gives CDR1 SGHTA, CDR2 FQGNSA. The chain's CDR3 is CASSLSRSEAFF. CDR3 DNA sequence: TGTGCCAGCAGCCTGAGTCGTAGTGAAGCTTTCTTT.

The V and J genes are TRBV28 and TRBJ1-5, with a possible D match to TRBD1 (5 bases). The length of the CDR3 is 16 residues. In germline, CDR1 is MDHEN, CDR2 SYDVKM. Trimming took off 7 bases at V and 4 bases at J, with 20 bases between the two ends. The CDR3 here is CASIYPLIGGNQPQHF. The CDR3 nucleotides are TGTGCCAGCATCTACCCCTTAATCGGGGGGAATCAGCCCCAGCATTTT.

The rearrangement links TRBV11-2 to TRBJ2-2; 8 bases are a match to TRBD2. Trimming cost V 3 bases and J 4 bases; bases outside gene matches: 7. Germline CDR1 and CDR2: SGHAT and FQNNGV. CDR3 length: 16 amino acids. Here the CDR3 DNA reads TGTGCCAGCAGCTTCTCCAGCGGGAGAGGCACCGGGGAGCTGTTTTTT. Protein: CASSFSSGRGTGELFF.

V is TRBV15 and J is TRBJ1-4, with 7 bases that match TRBD1. This CDR3 has 16 residues. Looked up from germline, CDR1 is LNHNV and CDR2 is YYDKDF (reference sequence). The ends lost 3 bases at V and 3 bases at J; junction bases unmatched: 7. The CDR3 DNA follows: TGTGCCACCAGCAGGTCCCCGGGACAGTCTAATGAAAAACTGTTTTTT. This translates into CATSRSPGQSNEKLFF. The variable domain in full, completed from reference TRBV15 and TRBJ1-4, reads DAMVIQNPRYQVTQFGKPVTLSCSQTLNHNVMYWYQQKSSQAPKLLFHYYDKDFNNEADTPDNFQSRRPNTSFCFLDIRSPGLGDTAMYLCATSRSPGQSNEKLFFGSGTQLSVL.

This chain links TRBV27 with TRBJ2-7; 7 bases agree with TRBD1. The CDR3 runs 14 residues. With V trimmed by 6 bases and J by 0 bases, 5 bases remained unmatched. Germline V gene lookup returns CDR1 MNHEY and CDR2 SMNVEV (reference sequence). The CDR3: CASRQGDDSYEQYF. The CDR3 region has the DNA TGTGCCAGCAGGCAGGGGGATGACTCCTACGAGCAGTACTTC.

The genes are TRBV7-8 and TRBJ2-1; TRBD2 aligns across 8 bases. V lost 4 bases, J lost 1 base, and 9 bases stayed unmatched. Germline loops: CDR1 SGHVS, CDR2 FQNEAQ. The CDR3 extends over 17 amino acids. The CDR3 DNA is TGTGCCAGCAGCTCAAGATTAGCGGGGAAATCCTACAATGAGCAGTTCTTC. Residues: CASSSRLAGKSYNEQFF.

The chain couples TRBV5-1 to TRBJ2-7; a weak D match, TRBD1 (6 bases). The germline gives CDR1 SGHRS, CDR2 YFSETQ. Trimming took 3 bases from V and 3 from J, leaving 10 bases between them. The length of the CDR3 is 13 residues. CDR3 residues: CASSSTGNYEQYF. CDR3 DNA: TGCGCCAGCAGCTCTACAGGGAACTACGAGCAGTACTTC.

The rearrangement links TRBV5-7 to TRBJ1-1; tentatively, D is TRBD1 (5 bases). TRBV5-7 falls under the ORF class, with uncertain function. V was pared by 7 bases and J by 4 bases, with 11 bases between. This CDR3 comprises 12 residues. CDR3 nucleotide sequence: TGTGCCAGCCCTCAGGGAGGCACTGAAGCTTTCTTT. Translating it yields CASPQGGTEAFF.

This rearrangement joins TRBV30 to TRBJ2-5; 7 bases agree with TRBD1. Judging by the DNA end, TRBJ2-7 fits better; the J call may be wrong. Germline CDR1 is GTSNPN and CDR2 is SVGIG (reference sequence). The CDR3 totals 15 residues. The CDR3 protein is CAWSRRGQQYYEQYF. The CDR3 DNA reads as TGTGCCTGGAGTAGACGGGGACAGCAATACTACGAGCAGTACTTC.

The chain employs TRBV11-3 and TRBJ2-2; 8 positions agree with TRBD1. Germline loops: CDR1 SGHNT, CDR2 YENEEA. This CDR3 has 15 amino acids. V lost 2 bases to trimming and J lost 7 bases; unmatched junction nucleotides: 6. The CDR3 nucleotides read TGTGCCAGCAGCTTATTTGACAGGGGAGGCGGGGAGCTGTTTTTT. This translates into CASSLFDRGGGELFF.

V usage is TRBV6-6 and J usage is TRBJ1-5, with D unresolved. Trimming took 1 base from V and 4 from J, leaving 5 bases between them. The CDR3 length is 13 residues. Germline loops: CDR1 MNHNY, CDR2 SVGAGI (reference sequence). The CDR3 coding sequence is TGTGCCAGCAGTTACTATTCGAATCAGCCCCAGCATTTT. It yields the protein CASSYYSNQPQHF.

The gene calls are TRBV7-9 and TRBJ1-2, with a weak D call TRBD1 (6 bases). The CDR3 is made up of 14 amino acids. CDR1 SEHNR and CDR2 FQNEAQ come from the germline V gene (reference sequence). Trimming took off 2 bases at V and 7 bases at J, with 14 bases between the two ends. The DNA of the CDR3 is TGTGCCAGCAGCTTATTAACCATAGGGGGTGGCTACACCTTC. Its translation: CASSLLTIGGGYTF.

J is TRBJ1-1 and V is TRBV10-1; no firm D call. V shed 7 bases and J shed 1 base, with 10 bases lying between them. In germline, CDR1 is WNHNN, CDR2 SYGVQD (reference sequence). The CDR3 consists of 13 residues. The CDR3 DNA is TGCGCCAGCATGGAGGGTCCGAACACTGAAGCTTTCTTT. It translates to CASMEGPNTEAFF.

V is TRBV27 and J is TRBJ1-6, with TRBD1 matching 7 bases. V shed 5 bases, J shed 4 bases, and the junction held 2 bases outside the gene matches. Germline V CDR1 and CDR2: MNHEY, SMNVEV (reference sequence). The CDR3 length is 14 residues. Written as DNA, the CDR3 is TGTGCCAGCAGTCCGGGACAGTATAATTCACCCCTCCACTTT. Translating gives CASSPGQYNSPLHF.

The V call is TRBV7-6, the J call TRBJ2-1; 7 bases map to TRBD2. Germline V gene lookup returns CDR1 SGHVS and CDR2 FNYEAQ. V lost 8 bases, J lost 2 bases, and 9 bases stayed unmatched. The length of the CDR3 is 15 residues. The CDR3 coding sequence is TGTGCCAGCTCCCGTCTAAGCGGGGCCTACAATGAGCAGTTCTTC. This encodes CASSRLSGAYNEQFF.

The genes are TRBV9 and TRBJ2-1; D is possibly TRBD1 (5 bases). The CDR3 consists of 15 residues. Germline V gives CDR1 SGDLS, CDR2 YYNGEE. Trimming took 1 base from V and 2 from J, leaving 10 bases between them. CDR3 DNA sequence: TGTGCCAGCAGCGTAAGGGGTTCGCCCTACAATGAGCAGTTCTTC. Its protein is CASSVRGSPYNEQFF.

Turning to this clone: The junction differs from germline at one of its ends, possibly a read error. The chain links TRBV5-4 to TRBJ2-7; D is unclear. The CDR3 consists of 12 residues. Germline V gene sequence: CDR1 SGHNT, CDR2 YYREEE (reference sequence). The CDR3 DNA reads as TGTGTCAGCAGCTTGGTAAAGAGCGAGCAGTACTTC. Protein: CVSSLVKSEQYF.

This sequence joins TRBV11-3 and TRBJ2-1, with TRBD1 matching over 7 bases. Germline V gene sequence: CDR1 SGHNT, CDR2 YENEEA. The CDR3 consists of 12 residues. V lost 8 bases to trimming and J lost 6 bases; unmatched junction nucleotides: 4. For the CDR3, the DNA is TGTGCCAGCTCAGGGGGAAGCAATGAGCAGTTCTTC. Translation: CASSGGSNEQFF. Full variable domain (outside the CDR3, taken from reference TRBV11-3 and TRBJ2-1): EAGVVQSPRYKIIEKKQPVAFWCNPISGHNTLYWYLQNLGQGPELLIRYENEEAVDDSQLPKDRFSAERLKGVDSTLKIQPAELGDSAVYLCASSGGSNEQFFGPGTRLTVL.

The chain employs TRBV27 and TRBJ2-7, with 7 bases aligning to TRBD1. After removal of 7 bases from V and 1 base from J, the junction contained 19 bases not matched to a gene. From germline, CDR1 is MNHEY and CDR2 SMNVEV (reference sequence). The CDR3 spans 18 residues. CDR3 in amino acids: CASTSATLRTGTSYEQYF. CDR3 sequence (DNA): TGTGCCAGCACCTCAGCTACCCTTCGGACAGGAACGTCCTACGAGCAGTACTTC.

This sequence joins TRBV6-6 and TRBJ1-4, with a tentative D call TRBD1 (5 bases). Germline V gene data show CDR1 as MNHNY and CDR2 as SVGAGI (reference sequence). The CDR3 totals 15 residues. Trimming shortened V by 0 bases and J by 7 bases, and 12 bases separated the two germline ends. The CDR3 DNA follows: TGTGCCAGCAGTTACTCAAGGTATAGGGGTGAAAAACTGTTTTTT. It is translated as CASSYSRYRGEKLFF.

CDR3 DNA sequence: TGTGCCAGTAGTGGGCCGGGACAGGGGTCTGGAAACACCATATATTTT. Translation gives CASSGPGQGSGNTIYF. The V call is TRBV19, the J call TRBJ1-3; 10 positions agree with TRBD1. CDR1 is LNHDA and CDR2 is SQIVND in the germline V gene (reference sequence). CDR3 length: 16 residues. Trimming at V came to 5 bases and at J to 1 base, leaving 5 bases not matched to a gene.